These 2 T cell receptor beta chains were sequenced from one sample in a study of T cells after yellow fever vaccination (dated by TCRdb to 2018 to 2020). The treatment or condition label, read with the paper, signifies: live attenuated yellow fever vaccine strain. The method behind the library was 5' RACE. The instrument given in TCRdb is Illumina HiSeq 2500. The public reads were run again by TCRdb, first through fastp at Q25 and then through MiXCR, and only productive beta chains were kept. Duplicate CDR3 protein sequences are folded into a single record with the most common DNA and genes. This sample lists about 240,000 distinct CDR3 sequences; 6.9% were detected once. Around 0.9% of the sample belongs to the ten largest clones. Specimen: CD4+ T cells sorted from PBMCs, collected 15 days after the yellow fever booster vaccination. The source is a man aged 30 to 39 who received the YFV17D yellow fever vaccine.

This clonotype came up a few times. V and J are TRBV7-2 and TRBJ2-3, with D tentatively TRBD2 (6 bases). The CDR3 has 15 amino acids. The V gene's germline CDR1 is SGHTA and CDR2 FQGNSA. V lost 2 bases and J lost 4, with 13 bases in between. CDR3 in DNA: TGTGCCAGCAGCTTATTGGTAATAGCGGCAGATACGCAGTATTTT. It codes for CASSLLVIAADTQYF.

Here the CDR3 DNA reads TGTGCCAGCAGTTTACGGACAGAGACCCAGTACTTC. As protein: CASSLRTETQYF. The chain has TRBV12-3 or TRBV12-4 and TRBJ2-5, with no clear D. Between the trimmed V and J ends, which lost 2 bases and 4 bases, there was a span of 5 bases. This CDR3 has 12 amino acids.